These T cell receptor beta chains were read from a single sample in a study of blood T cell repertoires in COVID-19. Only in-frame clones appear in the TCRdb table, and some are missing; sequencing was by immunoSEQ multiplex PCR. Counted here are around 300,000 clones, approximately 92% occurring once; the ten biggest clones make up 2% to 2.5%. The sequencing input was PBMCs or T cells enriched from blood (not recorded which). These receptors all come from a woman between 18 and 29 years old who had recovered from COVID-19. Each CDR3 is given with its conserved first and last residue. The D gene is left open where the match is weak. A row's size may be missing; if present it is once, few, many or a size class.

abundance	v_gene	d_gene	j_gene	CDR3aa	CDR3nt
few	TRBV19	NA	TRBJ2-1	CASSRASRGNEQFF	TGTGCCAGTAGTCGAGCGTCACGGGGTAATGAGCAGTTCTTC
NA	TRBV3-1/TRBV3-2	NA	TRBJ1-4	CASSFRPGEKLFF	TGTGCCAGCAGCTTTCGGCCGGGTGAAAAACTGTTTTTT
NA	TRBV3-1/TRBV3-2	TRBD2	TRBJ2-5	CASSQGSTSGGAETQYF	TGTGCCAGCAGCCAAGGGTCCACTAGCGGGGGGGCAGAGACCCAGTACTTC
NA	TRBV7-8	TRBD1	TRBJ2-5	CASSSGQDQETQYF	TGTGCCAGCAGCTCCGGACAGGACCAAGAGACCCAGTACTTC
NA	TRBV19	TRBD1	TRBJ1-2	CASSTDRGDYGYTF	TGTGCCAGTAGTACAGACAGGGGGGACTATGGCTACACCTTC
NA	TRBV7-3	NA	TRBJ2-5	CASSPGEGETQYF	TGTGCCAGCAGTCCCGGGGAAGGAGAGACCCAGTACTTC
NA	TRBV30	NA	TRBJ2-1	CAWSARGLQFF	TGTGCCTGGAGTGCTCGGGGTTTGCAGTTCTTC
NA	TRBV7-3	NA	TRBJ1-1	CASSLTEGGMNTEAFF	TGTGCCAGCAGCTTAACGGAGGGCGGGATGAACACTGAAGCTTTCTTT
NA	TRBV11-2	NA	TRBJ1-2	CASSSGDTGYTF	TGTGCCAGCAGCTCCGGGGATACGGGCTACACCTTC
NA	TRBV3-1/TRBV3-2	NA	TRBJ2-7	CASSQSGVAVYEQYF	TGTGCCAGCAGCCAGTCCGGGGTGGCGGTGTACGAGCAGTACTTC
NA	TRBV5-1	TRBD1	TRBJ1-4	CASSPNPGQANEKLFF	TGCGCCAGCAGCCCAAATCCAGGACAGGCTAATGAAAAACTGTTTTTT
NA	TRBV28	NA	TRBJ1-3	CASRDSLSGNTIYF	TGTGCCAGCAGAGACAGTCTGTCGGGAAACACCATATATTTT
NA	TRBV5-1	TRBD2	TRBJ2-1	CASSFSGGPVGEQFF	TGCGCCAGCAGCTTTAGCGGGGGGCCGGTCGGTGAGCAGTTCTTC
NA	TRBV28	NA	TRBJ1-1	CASRPGLNTEAFF	TGTGCCAGCAGGCCGGGGTTGAACACTGAAGCTTTCTTT
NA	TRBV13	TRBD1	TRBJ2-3	CASSGRQGYTQYF	TGTGCCAGCAGCGGCCGACAGGGTTATACGCAGTATTTT
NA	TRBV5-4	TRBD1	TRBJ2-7	CASSPQGQGRDEQYF	TGTGCCAGCAGCCCCCAGGGACAGGGAAGGGACGAGCAGTACTTC
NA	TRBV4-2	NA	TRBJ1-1	CASSQEQVTEAFF	TGTGCCAGCAGCCAAGAACAGGTTACTGAAGCTTTCTTT
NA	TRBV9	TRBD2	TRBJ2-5	CASSVVAGGGQETQYF	TGTGCCAGCAGCGTAGTAGCCGGGGGGGGCCAAGAGACCCAGTACTTC
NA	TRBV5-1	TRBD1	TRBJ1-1	CASTPTGGSTEAFF	TGCGCCAGCACCCCGACAGGGGGGAGCACTGAAGCTTTCTTT
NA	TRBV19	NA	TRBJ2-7	CASSIAGPSSYEQYF	TGTGCCAGTAGTATAGCTGGTCCTAGCTCCTACGAGCAGTACTTC
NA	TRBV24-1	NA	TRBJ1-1	CATSDSGQNTEAFF	TGTGCCACCAGTGATTCGGGACAGAACACTGAAGCTTTCTTT
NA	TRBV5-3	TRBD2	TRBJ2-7	CARSFGTRGYEQYF	TGTGCCAGAAGCTTCGGGACTAGGGGCTACGAGCAGTACTTC
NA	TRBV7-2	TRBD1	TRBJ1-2	CASSQPGQGDYGYTF	TGTGCCAGCAGCCAACCGGGACAGGGGGACTATGGCTACACCTTC
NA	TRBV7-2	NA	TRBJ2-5	CASSFNRGETQYF	TGTGCCAGCAGCTTTAACCGGGGTGAGACCCAGTACTTC
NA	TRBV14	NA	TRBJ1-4	CASSQGLGATEKLFF	TGTGCCAGCAGCCAAGGGTTAGGGGCCACTGAAAAACTGTTTTTT
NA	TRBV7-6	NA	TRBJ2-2	CASSLIKGAGELFF	TGTGCCAGCAGCTTAATCAAGGGGGCCGGGGAGCTGTTTTTT